Below, one T cell receptor beta chain is given with its context. Its antigen is unidentified. Germline loops: CDR1 SNHLY, CDR2 FYNNEI. The CDR3 consists of 12 residues. The germline V and J ends were trimmed by 7 bases and 3 bases, with 9 bases remaining between them. These data belong to a study of T cell responses to AZD1222 COVID-19 vaccine. General study results and limits: Spike-spanning, vaccine-associated CD4 TCRs were dominant at 160-218 and 743-854. Vaccination with two AZD1222 doses was followed by a rise in Spike-specific TCR breadth and depth. Clonal diversity was possibly underestimated, and white British individuals and females predominated among donors.

This table comes from immunoSEQ multiplex PCR, and its TCRdb copy is limited to in-frame clones, with some not included. The table lists roughly 120,000 clones, about 90% of them singletons. The receptor's source is an adult in good health. The sample was peripheral blood, taken on day 0 of AZD1222 vaccination. This chain connects TRBV2 to TRBJ1-1; TRBD1 is a possible D gene (5 bases). As DNA, the CDR3 is TGTGCCAGCATCCGACAGTACACTGAAGCTTTCTTT. This codes for CASIRQYTEAFF.